These T cell receptor beta chains were read from a single sample in a study of shared clonotypes between healthy human individuals. Profiled with immunoSEQ multiplex PCR; TCRdb holds only in-frame clones, not every one. The profile covers fewer than 3 million clones, with about nine tenths appearing a single time and 0.37% taken by the ten largest. The sample was naive CD4+ T cells from PBMCs. These receptors originate from a man in his late teens or twenties in good health. Some clones in this sample may be carry-over from other donors' samples. The CDR3 runs from the conserved cysteine through the conserved F or W. The order of the fields is clone size, D gene, J gene, V gene, CDR3 protein, CDR3 DNA. D genes are given only for firm matches. Expanded clones get a size class; other rows say once, few or many, or leave the size out.

clone size: NA; D gene: TRBD1; J gene: TRBJ2-7; V gene: TRBV5-4; CDR3 protein: CASSPGQGASYEQYF; CDR3 DNA: TGTGCCAGCAGCCCCGGACAGGGGGCTTCCTACGAGCAGTACTTC
clone size: once; D gene: NA; J gene: TRBJ2-6; V gene: TRBV28; CDR3 protein: CASRPGGANVLTF; CDR3 DNA: TGTGCCAGCAGGCCCGGGGGGGCCAACGTCCTGACTTTC
clone size: once; D gene: NA; J gene: TRBJ2-2; V gene: TRBV6-6; CDR3 protein: CASSYAVGGGTGELFF; CDR3 DNA: TGTGCCAGCAGTTACGCGGTCGGGGGCGGGACCGGGGAGCTGTTTTTT
clone size: NA; D gene: NA; J gene: TRBJ2-7; V gene: TRBV27; CDR3 protein: CASSPPLAGSYYEQYF; CDR3 DNA: TGTGCCAGCAGTCCGCCCCTGGCAGGGTCCTACTACGAGCAGTACTTC
clone size: NA; D gene: NA; J gene: TRBJ1-3; V gene: TRBV5-6; CDR3 protein: CASSLPPVGVKDTIYF; CDR3 DNA: TGTGCCAGCAGCTTGCCCCCGGTCGGGGTAAAAGACACCATATATTTT
clone size: once; D gene: NA; J gene: TRBJ2-1; V gene: TRBV14; CDR3 protein: CASSLQGRNQFF; CDR3 DNA: TGTGCCAGCAGCCTCCAGGGGAGGAACCAGTTCTTC
clone size: NA; D gene: NA; J gene: TRBJ1-2; V gene: TRBV29-1; CDR3 protein: CSVGLTFGTENYGYTF; CDR3 DNA: TGCAGCGTTGGGCTGACGTTCGGGACGGAAAACTATGGCTACACCTTC
clone size: NA; D gene: NA; J gene: TRBJ2-2; V gene: TRBV21-1; CDR3 protein: CAASGQNTGELFF; CDR3 DNA: TGTGCCGCCTCGGGACAGAACACCGGGGAGCTGTTTTTT
clone size: NA; D gene: NA; J gene: TRBJ2-7; V gene: TRBV28; CDR3 protein: CASSRRTYEQYF; CDR3 DNA: TGTGCCAGCAGCCGGAGGACCTACGAGCAGTACTTC
clone size: NA; D gene: TRBD1; J gene: TRBJ1-3; V gene: TRBV28; CDR3 protein: CASSWTGALSGNTIYF; CDR3 DNA: TGTGCCAGCAGTTGGACAGGGGCGCTCTCTGGAAACACCATATATTTT
clone size: NA; D gene: NA; J gene: TRBJ2-2; V gene: TRBV7-3; CDR3 protein: CASSLQAAANTGELFF; CDR3 DNA: TGTGCCAGCAGCTTACAGGCAGCGGCCAACACCGGGGAGCTGTTTTTT
clone size: NA; D gene: TRBD1; J gene: TRBJ2-1; V gene: TRBV4-3; CDR3 protein: CASSHLSDRGDEQFF; CDR3 DNA: TGCGCCAGCAGCCATTTATCGGACAGGGGGGATGAGCAGTTCTTC
clone size: once; D gene: NA; J gene: TRBJ1-4; V gene: TRBV16; CDR3 protein: CASETGHPKLFF; CDR3 DNA: TGTGCCAGCGAAACGGGGCACCCTAAACTGTTTTTT
clone size: NA; D gene: TRBD2; J gene: TRBJ2-1; V gene: TRBV6-6; CDR3 protein: CASSLLAEVDDEQFF; CDR3 DNA: TGTGCCAGCAGTTTACTAGCGGAAGTCGACGATGAGCAGTTCTTC
clone size: NA; D gene: TRBD1; J gene: TRBJ2-3; V gene: TRBV10-3; CDR3 protein: CAIKGQGSTDTQYF; CDR3 DNA: TGTGCCATCAAGGGACAGGGGAGCACAGATACGCAGTATTTT
clone size: NA; D gene: TRBD1; J gene: TRBJ1-1; V gene: TRBV10-1; CDR3 protein: CATDTGAANTEAFF; CDR3 DNA: TGCGCCACCGATACAGGGGCGGCGAACACTGAAGCTTTCTTT
clone size: NA; D gene: NA; J gene: TRBJ2-1; V gene: TRBV29-1; CDR3 protein: CSVAGRTYNEQFF; CDR3 DNA: TGCAGCGTTGCTGGGCGGACGTACAATGAGCAGTTCTTC
clone size: NA; D gene: TRBD1; J gene: TRBJ2-7; V gene: TRBV7-8; CDR3 protein: CASSSLFSPGGEQYF; CDR3 DNA: TGTGCCAGCAGCTCCCTATTCTCTCCAGGGGGCGAGCAGTACTTC
clone size: NA; D gene: NA; J gene: TRBJ2-2; V gene: TRBV27; CDR3 protein: CASSRMGPGTGELFF; CDR3 DNA: TGTGCCAGCAGTAGGATGGGGCCGGGCACCGGGGAGCTGTTTTTT
clone size: NA; D gene: NA; J gene: TRBJ2-3; V gene: TRBV21-1; CDR3 protein: CASSKARVVCATDTQYF; CDR3 DNA: TGTGCCAGCAGCAAAGCGCGGGTCGTATGCGCCACAGATACGCAGTATTTT
clone size: NA; D gene: TRBD2; J gene: TRBJ2-1; V gene: TRBV28; CDR3 protein: CASSLPGLAGINEQFF; CDR3 DNA: TGTGCCAGCAGTCTCCCGGGACTAGCGGGAATCAATGAGCAGTTCTTC
clone size: NA; D gene: NA; J gene: TRBJ1-2; V gene: TRBV28; CDR3 protein: CASSLAGWGYTF; CDR3 DNA: TGTGCCAGCAGTTTAGCCGGGTGGGGCTACACCTTC
clone size: NA; D gene: NA; J gene: TRBJ1-1; V gene: TRBV5-6; CDR3 protein: CASSSGLGNTEAFF; CDR3 DNA: TGTGCCAGCAGTTCAGGGTTGGGGAACACTGAAGCTTTCTTT
clone size: NA; D gene: NA; J gene: TRBJ2-2; V gene: TRBV19; CDR3 protein: CASSIRGSNTGELFF; CDR3 DNA: TGTGCCAGTAGTATCAGGGGCTCGAACACCGGGGAGCTGTTTTTT
clone size: NA; D gene: TRBD1; J gene: TRBJ1-4; V gene: TRBV28; CDR3 protein: CASSSSGTGNEKLFF; CDR3 DNA: TGTGCCAGCAGTTCCTCCGGGACAGGGAATGAAAAACTGTTTTTT
clone size: NA; D gene: NA; J gene: TRBJ1-3; V gene: TRBV28; CDR3 protein: CASVDSSGNTIYF; CDR3 DNA: TGTGCCAGTGTGGACAGCTCTGGAAACACCATATATTTT
clone size: NA; D gene: NA; J gene: TRBJ2-7; V gene: TRBV5-5; CDR3 protein: CASSFSGDVTFEQYF; CDR3 DNA: TGTGCCAGCAGCTTCTCGGGAGACGTAACCTTCGAGCAGTACTTC
clone size: NA; D gene: NA; J gene: TRBJ1-5; V gene: TRBV2; CDR3 protein: CASSRLTNLNQPQHF; CDR3 DNA: TGTGCCAGCAGCAGACTGACGAACTTGAATCAGCCCCAGCATTTT
clone size: NA; D gene: TRBD2; J gene: TRBJ2-1; V gene: TRBV10-3; CDR3 protein: CAISGLGLAGVGEQFF; CDR3 DNA: TGTGCCATCAGTGGATTGGGACTAGCGGGAGTTGGTGAGCAGTTCTTC
clone size: NA; D gene: NA; J gene: TRBJ1-1; V gene: TRBV19; CDR3 protein: CASGTAGEAFF; CDR3 DNA: TGTGCCAGTGGCACTGCCGGTGAAGCTTTCTTT
clone size: NA; D gene: NA; J gene: TRBJ1-5; V gene: TRBV5-4; CDR3 protein: CASSRGGGGNQPQHF; CDR3 DNA: TGTGCCAGCTCCCGTGGCGGGGGTGGCAATCAGCCCCAGCATTTT
clone size: NA; D gene: NA; J gene: TRBJ2-3; V gene: TRBV29-1; CDR3 protein: CSVHYADTQYF; CDR3 DNA: TGCAGCGTCCACTACGCAGATACGCAGTATTTT
clone size: NA; D gene: NA; J gene: TRBJ1-3; V gene: TRBV28; CDR3 protein: CASSLFGAGNTIYF; CDR3 DNA: TGTGCCAGCAGTTTATTTGGGGCTGGAAACACCATATATTTT
clone size: NA; D gene: NA; J gene: TRBJ2-1; V gene: TRBV5-1; CDR3 protein: CASTFGGSYNEQFF; CDR3 DNA: TGCGCCAGCACGTTTGGGGGATCTTACAATGAGCAGTTCTTC
clone size: NA; D gene: NA; J gene: TRBJ1-2; V gene: TRBV9; CDR3 protein: CASSVEPRTTYGYTF; CDR3 DNA: TGTGCCAGCAGCGTAGAACCCCGAACAACCTATGGCTACACCTTC
clone size: NA; D gene: NA; J gene: TRBJ1-3; V gene: TRBV28; CDR3 protein: CASSLGGPGNTIYF; CDR3 DNA: TGTGCCAGCAGTTTGGGGGGGCCTGGAAACACCATATATTTT
clone size: NA; D gene: NA; J gene: TRBJ1-1; V gene: TRBV28; CDR3 protein: CASSFPGANTEAFF; CDR3 DNA: TGTGCCAGCAGTTTCCCCGGTGCGAACACTGAAGCTTTCTTT
clone size: NA; D gene: NA; J gene: TRBJ1-3; V gene: TRBV7-9; CDR3 protein: CASILGGTGNTIYF; CDR3 DNA: TGTGCCAGCATCCTGGGGGGGACTGGAAACACCATATATTTT
clone size: NA; D gene: NA; J gene: TRBJ2-7; V gene: TRBV11-2; CDR3 protein: CASSSAEQYF; CDR3 DNA: TGTGCCAGCAGCTCGGCAGAGCAGTACTTC
clone size: NA; D gene: NA; J gene: TRBJ2-1; V gene: TRBV6-5; CDR3 protein: CASSRQRSYNEQFF; CDR3 DNA: TGTGCCAGCTCACGACAGAGATCCTACAATGAGCAGTTCTTC
clone size: NA; D gene: NA; J gene: TRBJ2-5; V gene: TRBV7-2; CDR3 protein: CASSLGIALGETQYF; CDR3 DNA: TGTGCCAGCAGCTTAGGTATAGCGTTGGGAGAGACCCAGTACTTC
clone size: NA; D gene: NA; J gene: TRBJ2-1; V gene: TRBV7-9; CDR3 protein: CASRNRDARSSYNEQFF; CDR3 DNA: TGTGCCAGCAGGAACCGGGACGCCCGAAGCTCCTACAATGAGCAGTTCTTC
clone size: NA; D gene: NA; J gene: TRBJ1-4; V gene: TRBV7-9; CDR3 protein: CASSPPDVNEKLFF; CDR3 DNA: TGTGCCAGCAGCCCCCCGGACGTGAATGAAAAACTGTTTTTT
clone size: once; D gene: NA; J gene: TRBJ2-7; V gene: TRBV5-1; CDR3 protein: CASSLGGAPEQYF; CDR3 DNA: TGCGCCAGCAGCTTGGGGGGAGCTCCGGAGCAGTACTTC
clone size: NA; D gene: NA; J gene: TRBJ2-3; V gene: TRBV10-2; CDR3 protein: CASSEWLSSTDTQYF; CDR3 DNA: TGCGCCAGCAGTGAGTGGCTATCTAGCACAGATACGCAGTATTTT
clone size: NA; D gene: NA; J gene: TRBJ2-7; V gene: TRBV5-8; CDR3 protein: CASSRDGLASYEQYF; CDR3 DNA: TGTGCCAGCAGCCGGGACGGTTTGGCCTCCTACGAGCAGTACTTC
clone size: NA; D gene: TRBD1; J gene: TRBJ2-5; V gene: TRBV28; CDR3 protein: CASRNGQAAETQYF; CDR3 DNA: TGTGCCAGCAGGAACGGACAGGCCGCGGAGACCCAGTACTTC
clone size: NA; D gene: NA; J gene: TRBJ2-5; V gene: TRBV27; CDR3 protein: CASRPPGPQETQYF; CDR3 DNA: TGTGCCAGCAGGCCGCCGGGACCTCAAGAGACCCAGTACTTC
clone size: once; D gene: TRBD2; J gene: TRBJ2-1; V gene: TRBV27; CDR3 protein: CASSPSWGRGGTSDNNEQFF; CDR3 DNA: TGTGCCAGCAGTCCATCGTGGGGGCGCGGTGGGACTAGCGACAACAATGAGCAGTTCTTC
clone size: NA; D gene: NA; J gene: TRBJ1-5; V gene: TRBV7-2; CDR3 protein: CASSLDLPGAQHF; CDR3 DNA: TGTGCCAGCAGCTTAGATCTACCGGGGGCCCAGCATTTT
clone size: NA; D gene: NA; J gene: TRBJ1-1; V gene: TRBV27; CDR3 protein: CASTKHPTGGTVNTEAFF; CDR3 DNA: TGTGCCAGCACCAAGCATCCGACAGGCGGAACAGTGAACACTGAAGCTTTCTTT
clone size: NA; D gene: TRBD2; J gene: TRBJ2-7; V gene: TRBV5-1; CDR3 protein: CASRILAGGWYEQYF; CDR3 DNA: TGCGCCAGCCGAATTCTAGCGGGAGGGTGGTACGAGCAGTACTTC
clone size: NA; D gene: TRBD1; J gene: TRBJ1-1; V gene: TRBV9; CDR3 protein: CASSGGPQPGGTNTEAFF; CDR3 DNA: TGTGCCAGCAGCGGCGGCCCCCAGCCAGGGGGCACGAACACTGAAGCTTTCTTT
clone size: once; D gene: TRBD1; J gene: TRBJ2-7; V gene: TRBV5-5; CDR3 protein: CASSLSGTGSTYEQYF; CDR3 DNA: TGTGCCAGCAGCTTGAGTGGGACAGGGTCGACCTACGAGCAGTACTTC
clone size: NA; D gene: TRBD1; J gene: TRBJ2-7; V gene: TRBV10-3; CDR3 protein: CAISAGGQGLYEQYF; CDR3 DNA: TGTGCCATCAGCGCCGGTGGACAGGGGCTCTACGAGCAGTACTTC
clone size: NA; D gene: NA; J gene: TRBJ1-1; V gene: TRBV2; CDR3 protein: CASSRGPRTEAFF; CDR3 DNA: TGTGCCAGCAGTCGGGGGCCGAGGACTGAAGCTTTCTTT
clone size: few; D gene: TRBD1; J gene: TRBJ1-5; V gene: TRBV18; CDR3 protein: CASSPPGQTFNQPQHF; CDR3 DNA: TGTGCCAGCTCACCACCGGGACAGACTTTCAATCAGCCCCAGCATTTT
clone size: few; D gene: NA; J gene: TRBJ2-5; V gene: TRBV2; CDR3 protein: CASSDSQETQYF; CDR3 DNA: TGTGCCAGCAGTGACAGCCAAGAGACCCAGTACTTC
clone size: NA; D gene: NA; J gene: TRBJ1-2; V gene: TRBV7-9; CDR3 protein: CASRAEAYGYTF; CDR3 DNA: TGTGCCAGCAGGGCCGAAGCGTATGGCTACACCTTC
clone size: once; D gene: NA; J gene: TRBJ2-3; V gene: TRBV27; CDR3 protein: CASSLRGQIDTQYF; CDR3 DNA: TGTGCCAGCAGTTTACGTGGACAGATCGATACGCAGTATTTT